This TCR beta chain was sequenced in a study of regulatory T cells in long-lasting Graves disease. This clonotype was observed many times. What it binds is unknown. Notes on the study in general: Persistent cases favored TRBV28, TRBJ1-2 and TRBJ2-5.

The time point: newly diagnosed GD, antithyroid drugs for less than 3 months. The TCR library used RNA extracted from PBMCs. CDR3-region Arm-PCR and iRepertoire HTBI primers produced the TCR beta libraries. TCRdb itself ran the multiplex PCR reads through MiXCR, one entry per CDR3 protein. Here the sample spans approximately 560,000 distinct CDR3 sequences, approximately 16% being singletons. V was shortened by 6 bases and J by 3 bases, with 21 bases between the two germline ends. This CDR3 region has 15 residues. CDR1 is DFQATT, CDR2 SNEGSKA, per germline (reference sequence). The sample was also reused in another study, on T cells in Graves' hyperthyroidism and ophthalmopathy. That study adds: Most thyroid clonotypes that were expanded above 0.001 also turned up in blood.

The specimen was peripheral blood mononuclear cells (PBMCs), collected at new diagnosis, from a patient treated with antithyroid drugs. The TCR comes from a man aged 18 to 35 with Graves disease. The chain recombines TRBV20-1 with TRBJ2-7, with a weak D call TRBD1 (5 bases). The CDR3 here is CSAYSTKAGLYEQYF. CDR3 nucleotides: TGCAGTGCCTACTCAACAAAGGCAGGGCTCTACGAGCAGTACTTC.